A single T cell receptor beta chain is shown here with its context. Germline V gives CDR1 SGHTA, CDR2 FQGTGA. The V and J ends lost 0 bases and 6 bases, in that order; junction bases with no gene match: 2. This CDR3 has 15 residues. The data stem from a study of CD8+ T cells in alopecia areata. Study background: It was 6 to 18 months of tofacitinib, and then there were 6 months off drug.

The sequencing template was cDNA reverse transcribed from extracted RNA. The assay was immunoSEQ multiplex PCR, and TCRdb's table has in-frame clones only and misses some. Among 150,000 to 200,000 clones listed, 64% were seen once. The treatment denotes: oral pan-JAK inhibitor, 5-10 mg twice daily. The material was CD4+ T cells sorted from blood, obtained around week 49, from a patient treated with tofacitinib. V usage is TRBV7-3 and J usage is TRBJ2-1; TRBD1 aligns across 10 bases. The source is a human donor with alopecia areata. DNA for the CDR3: TGTGCCAGCAGCTTAACTCGGGACAGGGGCAATGAGCAGTTCTTC. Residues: CASSLTRDRGNEQFF.